The TCR beta chain described here comes from a study of cytomegalovirus exposure and HLA in healthy donors. The wider study: Inside one of the first data releases sat tens of millions of unique TCRs taken from HLA-typed donors.

Notes on this clone: Its antigen is as yet unknown.

Notes on the study in general: For most TCR sequences rarity was the rule, although some public TCRs occurred in many donors.

The junction had 7 bases not matched to a gene; V was cut back by 5 bases and J by 0 bases. The CDR3 contains 16 residues. The germline V gene encodes CDR1 MNHEY and CDR2 SMNVEV (reference sequence). The PCR ran on 60 Vbeta and 13 Jbeta primers. The repertoire was sequenced with immunoSEQ multiplex PCR; TCRdb's copy has only in-frame clones and lacks some. Here the sample spans about 120,000 clones, 70% to 90% being singletons. The sequence was collected from a man between 35 and 55 years old in good health and CMV-seronegative. The genes are TRBV27 and TRBJ2-3; 8 bases fit TRBD2. The specimen was PBMCs. The CDR3 loop is CASSPTSGASTDTQYF. In DNA form, the CDR3 reads TGTGCCAGCAGTCCCACTAGCGGAGCTAGCACAGATACGCAGTATTTT.